This record looks at one TCR beta chain sequence and its context. The data belong to a study of blood T cells in healthy people across ages. Primers used in a second PCR of roughly 6 to 11 cycles were a sample-barcoded 5' primer and a J-beta primer mix. TCRdb called the 5' RACE reads again in MiXCR, with one record for every CDR3 protein. Seen here are 1.5 million to 2 million distinct CDR3 sequences, about 50% observed once, and the top ten hold roughly 2%. The ends lost 0 bases at V and 6 bases at J; junction bases unmatched: 9. The CDR3 runs 17 residues. In germline, CDR1 is LGHNA, CDR2 YSLEER. Source material: blood. The receptor was isolated from a middle-aged woman in good health. V usage is TRBV4-3 and J usage is TRBJ1-5, with 9 nucleotides matching TRBD1. The DNA of the CDR3 is TGCGCCAGCAGCCAAGACGCCTACAGGGGGCGAAGTCAGCCCCAGCATTTT. Translation gives CASSQDAYRGRSQPQHF.